These 25 T cell receptor beta chains originate from one sample sequenced in a study of T cell clonality in common variable immunodeficiency. This table comes from immunoSEQ multiplex PCR, and its TCRdb copy is limited to in-frame clones, with some not included. The profile covers about 52,000 clones, none occurring a single time. The specimen sequenced was peripheral blood mononuclear cells. The receptor set was obtained from a person aged 18 to 70 in good health.

This clone has at least ten counts. One junction end disagrees with the germline gene, perhaps due to a read error. Incomplete CDR3 DNA: TGTGCCAGCAGGTTAGACAGGGTTAACACTGAA. It translates to CASRLDRVNTE. The complete CDR3 reads CASRLDRVNTEAFF. The rearrangement uses TRBV7-9 and TRBJ1-1, with TRBD1 identical over 7 bases. The CDR3 end lies 3 residues beyond the end of the read and is filled in from the germline J gene. The CDR3 totals 14 residues. Per germline, CDR1 SEHNR and CDR2 FQNEAQ (reference sequence). The entire variable domain, with the rest obtained from reference TRBV7-9 and TRBJ1-1, is as follows: DTGVSQNPRHKITKRGQNVTFRCDPISEHNRLYWYRQTLGQGPEFLTYFQNEAQLEKSRLLSDRFSAERPKGSFSTLEIQRTEQGDSAMYLCASRLDRVNTEAFFGQGTRLTVV.

This clone showed up many times. The CDR3 end is not reached by the read, which stops 3 residues before it; the germline J gene fills it in. The J gene is TRBJ2-5, the V gene TRBV7-2; the D is unclear. Germline CDR1 reads SGHTA; CDR2 reads FQGNSA. V shed 5 bases and J shed 5 bases, with 9 bases lying between them. The CDR3 runs to 12 residues. CDR3 in amino acids: CASSRPRETQYF. The DNA read from the CDR3 is TGTGCCAGCAGCCGCCCGAGGGAGACC.

There are many counts of this clone. CDR3 residues: CASSFSFSAGANVLTF. The CDR3 DNA, read in part, is TGCGCCAGCAGTTTTTCCTTCAGTGCTGGGGCCAACGTC. V gene TRBV5-1 combines with J gene TRBJ2-6; D is unclear. The read stops 3 residues short of the end of the CDR3; the missing end is completed from the germline J gene. Germline V gene data show CDR1 as SGHRS and CDR2 as YFSETQ. The germline V and J ends were trimmed by 5 bases and 2 bases, with 14 bases remaining between them. This CDR3 has 16 residues. The whole variable domain, filled in from reference TRBV5-1 and TRBJ2-6, reads KAGVTQTPRYLIKTRGQQVTLSCSPISGHRSVSWYQQTPGQGLQFLFEYFSETQRNKGNFPGRFSGRQFSNSRSEMNVSTLELGDSALYLCASSFSFSAGANVLTFGAGSRLTVL.

There are many counts of this clone. The read stops 3 residues short of the end of the CDR3; the missing end is completed from the germline J gene. The V call is TRBV29-1, the J call TRBJ2-1; the match to TRBD2 covers 9 bases. There are 17 residues in the CDR3. The germline CDR1 and CDR2 sequences are SQVTM and ANQGSEA. V lost 6 bases and J lost 5; bases outside the gene matches: 17. Partial CDR3 DNA: TGCAGCGTCCAAGGGGGCATACGCGGGAGGGACGACAATGAG. Its translation is CSVQGGIRGRDDNE. In full, the CDR3 is CSVQGGIRGRDDNEQFF.

This clone was picked up a small number of times. The CDR3 is CAWSFQGGSGANVLFF. CDR3 DNA (partial): TGTGCCTGGAGTTTCCAAGGGGGCTCTGGGGCCAACGTG. This chain links TRBV30 with TRBJ2-2; 7 nucleotides line up with TRBD1. The read comes to an end 3 residues before the CDR3 does, leaving the germline J gene to fill in the end. The CDR3 length is 16 residues. Germline-derived CDR1 and CDR2 are GTSNPN and SVGIG (reference sequence). The whole variable domain, filled in from reference TRBV30 and TRBJ2-2, reads SQTIHQWPATLVQPVGSPLSLECTVEGTSNPNLYWYRQAAGRGLQLLFYSVGIGQISSEVPQNLSASRPQDRQFILSSKKLLLSDSGFYLCAWSFQGGSGANVLFFGEGSRLTVL.

At least ten counts were recorded for this clone. The read ends 3 residues before the CDR3 terminus; that terminus is restored from the germline J gene. V usage is TRBV19 and J usage is TRBJ2-3, with 8 bases fitting TRBD2. CDR1 and CDR2 (germline): LNHDA, SQIVND (reference sequence). The CDR3 spans 15 residues. With 6 bases clipped from V and 0 bases from J, the junction kept 5 bases outside the gene matches. The CDR3 DNA, read in part, is TGTGCCAGTAGGATTAGCGGGACTAGCACAGATACG. This codes for CASRISGTSTDT. Given in full, the CDR3 is CASRISGTSTDTQYF.

In this sample, this clone turned up many times. The DNA ends 3 residues before the CDR3 does, and the rest of the CDR3 is filled in from the germline J gene. This chain links TRBV13 with TRBJ2-3, with D tentatively TRBD2 (6 bases). V was trimmed by 5 bases and J by 3 bases, leaving 24 bases between them. The length of the CDR3 is 18 residues. Germline V gives CDR1 PRHDT, CDR2 FYEKMQ (reference sequence). The CDR3 sequence: CASSIEGLGGPMTDTQYF. CDR3 bases read: TGTGCCAGCAGCATAGAGGGGCTCGGAGGGCCTATGACAGATACG.

In this sample, this clone turned up many times. The CDR3 end falls 3 residues outside the read, so it is completed with the germline J gene. The chain couples TRBV30 to TRBJ1-1; possible D gene TRBD1, 5 bases. CDR1 and CDR2 (germline): GTSNPN, SVGIG (reference sequence). Trimming left V 3 bases short and J 0 bases short, with 11 bases between. There are 14 residues in the CDR3. The sequenced part of the CDR3 DNA is TGTGCCTGGAGCCCGGGGGGTATGAACACTGAA. Translation gives CAWSPGGMNTE. The whole CDR3 sequence is CAWSPGGMNTEAFF.

Ten or more counts support this clone. The read ends 3 residues shy of where the CDR3 ends; the end is completed using the germline J gene. The rearrangement joins TRBV7-2 to TRBJ1-1; D uncertain. V gave up 1 base and J gave up 6 bases, with 6 bases separating them. Per germline, CDR1 SGHTA and CDR2 FQGNSA. The CDR3 length is 12 residues. CDR3 loop: CASSLDSPEAFF. CDR3 bases read: TGTGCCAGCAGCTTAGACAGCCCTGAA.

In this sample, this clone turned up many times. The read stops 3 residues short of the end of the CDR3; the missing end is completed from the germline J gene. This chain uses TRBV6-2 or TRBV6-3 with TRBJ2-2; 10 bases map to TRBD2. The junction had 8 bases not matched to a gene; V was cut back by 6 bases and J by 1 base. Germline lookup yields CDR1 MNHEY and CDR2 SVGEGT. The CDR3 covers 17 residues. The sequenced part of the CDR3 DNA is TGTGCCAGCAGCCGAATAGGACTAGCGGTGAACACCGGGGAG. Amino acid sequence: CASSRIGLAVNTGE. The full CDR3 is CASSRIGLAVNTGELFF.

Notes on this clone: The CDR3 is cut off 3 residues early in the read; its end comes from the germline J gene. The chain links TRBV19 to TRBJ2-3; the D gene is possibly TRBD1 (6 bases). CDR1 is LNHDA and CDR2 is SQIVND in the germline V gene (reference sequence). This CDR3 is 16 amino acids long. The CDR3 bases that were read are TGTGCCAGTAGTATGGCTCTACAGGGATCCAATCAGCCG. Protein: CASSMALQGSNQP. The CDR3 reads in full as CASSMALQGSNQPQYF. Full variable domain (remainder filled in from reference TRBV19 and TRBJ2-3): DGGITQSPKYLFRKEGQNVTLSCEQNLNHDAMYWYRQDPGQGLRLIYYSQIVNDFQKGDIAEGYSVSREKKESFPLTVTSAQKNPTAFYLCASSMALQGSNQPQYFGPGTRLTVL.

This clone came up many times. Sequencing ends 3 residues short of the CDR3 end; the germline J gene provides the rest. The V call is TRBV2, the J call TRBJ2-3; 10 nucleotides align to TRBD1. The V gene's germline CDR1 is SNHLY and CDR2 FYNNEI. This CDR3 region has 15 residues. CDR3 sequence: CASSYRDRGWETQYF. The CDR3 DNA, read in part, is TGTGCCAGCAGTTACCGGGACAGGGGATGGGAGACG.

In the case of this clone: From the germline J gene comes the end of the CDR3, since the read stops 3 residues before it. This sequence joins TRBV6-1 and TRBJ2-4, with TRBD1 as a possible D gene (6 bases). The CDR3 spans 13 residues. The germline gives CDR1 MNHNS, CDR2 SASEGT. The CDR3 loop is CASSGTENYGQYF. CDR3 DNA (partial): TGTGCCAGCAGTGGGACAGAGAACTATGGT.

This clone was recorded at least ten times. Coverage ceases 3 residues before the CDR3 finishes, and the germline J gene fills in the end. Within the sample, other DNA sequences also encode this same CDR3. V usage is TRBV2 and J usage is TRBJ2-5; a weak D match, TRBD1 (5 bases). Germline values: CDR1 SNHLY, CDR2 FYNNEI. Trimming took 6 bases from V and 1 from J, leaving 6 bases between them. This CDR3 comprises 12 residues. The CDR3 bases that were read are TGTGCCAGCAGCGACAGCCAAGAGACC. Translating it yields CASSDSQET. The full CDR3 sequence reads CASSDSQETQYF.

This clone was seen ten or more times. The read stops 3 residues short of the end of the CDR3; the missing end is completed from the germline J gene. The V call is TRBV6-1, the J call TRBJ2-1; 7 bases map to TRBD1. Germline CDR1 and CDR2: MNHNS and SASEGT. The CDR3 loop spans 17 amino acids. V trimming: 0 bases; J trimming: 7 bases; junction bases outside the gene matches: 12. Partial CDR3 DNA: TGTGCCAGCAGTGAAGCTGTCGTTGGGCAGGGGGTAAATGAG. This translates into CASSEAVVGQGVNE. The entire CDR3 protein is CASSEAVVGQGVNEQFF.

This clone was found a few times. The sequenced fragment ends 3 residues before the CDR3 boundary, so the rest is inferred from the germline J gene. The chain is built from TRBV20-1 and TRBJ2-3; TRBD2 might be the D (7 bases). Germline lookup yields CDR1 DFQATT and CDR2 SNEGSKA (reference sequence). The CDR3 has 12 amino acids. The CDR3 bases that were read are TGCAGTGCTTCGTTAGGGGGGGGAACG. It encodes CSASLGGGT. The full CDR3 is CSASLGGGTQYF.

This clone was counted only a few times. The CDR3 end falls 3 residues outside the read, so it is completed with the germline J gene. V gene TRBV18 combines with J gene TRBJ1-4; tentatively, D is TRBD1 (5 bases). The germline V gene encodes CDR1 KGHSH and CDR2 LQKENI. The length of the CDR3 is 13 residues. The sequenced CDR3 bases are TGTGCCAGCTCACCAGGGCAGGGATCGGGA. This gives the protein CASSPGQGSG. In full, the CDR3 reads CASSPGQGSGLFF.

This clone occurred many times. The read ends 3 residues early relative to the CDR3; the germline J gene fills the gap. The rearrangement links TRBV7-2 to TRBJ2-1, with D hard to call. The CDR3 contains 14 residues. Per the germline V gene, CDR1 is SGHTA and CDR2 is FQGNSA. With 0 bases removed from V and 2 bases from J, the gap between germline ends came to 5 bases. The CDR3 bases that were read are TGTGCCAGCAGCTTAGCACGGGCCTACAATGAG. It encodes CASSLARAYNE. The whole CDR3 sequence reads CASSLARAYNEQFF.

The table lists this clone with many counts. The read terminates 3 residues ahead of where the CDR3 ends, so the germline J gene completes it. V usage is TRBV5-6 and J usage is TRBJ2-2; 8 nucleotides align to TRBD1. The CDR3 sequence is 15 residues long. The germline gives CDR1 SGHDT, CDR2 YYEEEE. V trimming: 5 bases; J trimming: 5 bases; junction bases outside the gene matches: 8. The sequenced CDR3 bases are TGTGCCAGCAGGACGACAGGGGTGACAACCGGGGAG. It yields the protein CASRTTGVTTGE. The entire CDR3 sequence reads CASRTTGVTTGELFF.

In this sample, this clone turned up many times. The CDR3 end falls 3 residues outside the read, so it is completed with the germline J gene. This chain links TRBV2 with TRBJ2-3, with TRBD1 matching over 8 bases. The V gene's germline CDR1 is SNHLY and CDR2 FYNNEI. The J segment lost 5 bases and the V segment lost 5 bases, leaving 12 bases of the junction unmatched. The CDR3 loop spans 16 amino acids. The CDR3 loop is CASSPSGGGMGDTQYF. The sequenced CDR3 bases are TGTGCCAGCAGTCCTTCAGGGGGCGGGATGGGAGATACG.

This clone was recorded a few times. The missing CDR3 end, 3 residues past where the read stops, is filled in from the germline J gene. This chain connects TRBV5-1 to TRBJ2-4, with a weak D call TRBD1 (6 bases). Germline values: CDR1 SGHRS, CDR2 YFSETQ. This CDR3 comprises 14 residues. The sequenced part of the CDR3 DNA is TGCGCCAGCAGCTTGGGAGGGGGAGATAAGGCT. Amino acid sequence: CASSLGGGDKA. The entire CDR3 protein reads CASSLGGGDKAQYF.

This clone has ten or more counts. Read coverage stops 3 residues before the CDR3 terminus; the germline J gene supplies the remainder. The chain joins TRBV5-5 to TRBJ2-3; tentative D call: TRBD2 (6 bases). Germline assignment: CDR1 SGHKS and CDR2 YYEKEE (reference sequence). This CDR3 region has 15 residues. The V end was cut by 0 bases, the J end by 2 bases, with 10 bases between. The DNA read from the CDR3 is TGTGCCAGCAGCTTGGTAGCGGACCACACAGATACG. This gives the protein CASSLVADHTDT. The whole CDR3 protein reads CASSLVADHTDTQYF.

This clone showed up many times. CDR3 DNA, as far as it was read: TGTGCCTGGGTTACCTACAATGAG. Translated, it gives CAWVTYNE. The whole CDR3 is CAWVTYNEQFF. V gene TRBV30 combines with J gene TRBJ2-1; no definite D call. Coverage ceases 3 residues before the CDR3 finishes, and the germline J gene fills in the end. V was cut by 5 bases and J by 2 bases, with 4 bases left in between. The CDR3 contains 11 residues. In germline, CDR1 is GTSNPN, CDR2 SVGIG (reference sequence).

This clone has ten or more counts. The sequenced fragment ends 3 residues before the CDR3 boundary, so the rest is inferred from the germline J gene. The chain recombines TRBV11-2 with TRBJ2-7; 9 nucleotides agree with TRBD1. The CDR3 runs 15 residues. Unmatched junction bases numbered 6, after V lost 4 bases and J lost 2 bases. Per the germline V gene, CDR1 is SGHAT and CDR2 is FQNNGV. Incomplete CDR3 DNA: TGTGCCAGCAGCTCCGGGACAGGGAGAACCTACGAG. Translating gives CASSSGTGRTYE. The entire CDR3 is CASSSGTGRTYEQYF.

This clone was recorded many times. The read ends 3 residues before the CDR3 terminus; that terminus is restored from the germline J gene. The J gene is TRBJ2-7, the V gene TRBV12-3 or TRBV12-4; 9 nucleotides align to TRBD1. Trimming took 7 bases from V and 6 from J; bases not matched to a gene: 10. CDR3 length: 14 amino acids. The sequenced part of the CDR3 DNA is TGTGCCAGCACCGAGCGGGACAGGGTCTCCGAG. Protein product: CASTERDRVSE. The entire CDR3 sequence reads CASTERDRVSEQYF.